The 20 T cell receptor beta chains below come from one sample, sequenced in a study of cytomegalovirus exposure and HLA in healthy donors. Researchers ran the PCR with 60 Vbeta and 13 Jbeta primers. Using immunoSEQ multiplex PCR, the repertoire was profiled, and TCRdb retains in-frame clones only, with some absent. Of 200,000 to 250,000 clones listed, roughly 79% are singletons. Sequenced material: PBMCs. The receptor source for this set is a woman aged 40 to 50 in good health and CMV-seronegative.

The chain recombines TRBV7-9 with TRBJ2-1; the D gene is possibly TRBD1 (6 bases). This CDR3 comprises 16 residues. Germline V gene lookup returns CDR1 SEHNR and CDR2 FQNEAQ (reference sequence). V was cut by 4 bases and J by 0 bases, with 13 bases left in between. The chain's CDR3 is CASSYATGSSYNEQFF. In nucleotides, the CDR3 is TGTGCCAGCAGCTATGCCACAGGGAGCTCCTACAATGAGCAGTTCTTC.

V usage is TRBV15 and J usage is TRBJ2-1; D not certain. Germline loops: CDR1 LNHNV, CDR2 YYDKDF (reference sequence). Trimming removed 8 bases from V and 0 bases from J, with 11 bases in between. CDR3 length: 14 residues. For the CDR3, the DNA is TGTGCCACCGCGCAACCCGGCTCCTACAATGAGCAGTTCTTC. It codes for CATAQPGSYNEQFF.

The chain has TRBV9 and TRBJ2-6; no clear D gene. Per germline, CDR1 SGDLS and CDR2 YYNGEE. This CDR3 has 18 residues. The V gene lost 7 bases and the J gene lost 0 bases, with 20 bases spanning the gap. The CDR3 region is CASGSSRAHGSGANVLTF. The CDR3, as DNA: TGTGCCAGCGGTTCCTCGCGAGCCCATGGCTCTGGGGCCAACGTCCTGACTTTC.

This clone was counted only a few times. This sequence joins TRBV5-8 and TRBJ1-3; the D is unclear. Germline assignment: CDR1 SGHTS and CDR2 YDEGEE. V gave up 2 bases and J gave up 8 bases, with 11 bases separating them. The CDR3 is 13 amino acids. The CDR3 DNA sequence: TGTGCCAGCAGCTTTATTTTGGCGGACACCATATATTTT. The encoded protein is CASSFILADTIYF.

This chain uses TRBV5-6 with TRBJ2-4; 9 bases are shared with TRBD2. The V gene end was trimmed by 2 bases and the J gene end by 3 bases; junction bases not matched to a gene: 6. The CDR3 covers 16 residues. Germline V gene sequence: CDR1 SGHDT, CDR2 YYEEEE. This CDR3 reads CASSFRSGGRKNIQYF. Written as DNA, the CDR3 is TGTGCCAGCAGCTTTCGCAGCGGGGGGCGCAAAAACATTCAGTACTTC.

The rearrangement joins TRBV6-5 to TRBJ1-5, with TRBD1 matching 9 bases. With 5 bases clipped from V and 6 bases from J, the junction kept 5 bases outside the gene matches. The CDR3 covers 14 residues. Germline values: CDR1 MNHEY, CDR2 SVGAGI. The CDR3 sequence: CASSLDRGSQPQHF. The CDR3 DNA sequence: TGTGCCAGCAGTCTCGACAGGGGGTCTCAGCCCCAGCATTTT.

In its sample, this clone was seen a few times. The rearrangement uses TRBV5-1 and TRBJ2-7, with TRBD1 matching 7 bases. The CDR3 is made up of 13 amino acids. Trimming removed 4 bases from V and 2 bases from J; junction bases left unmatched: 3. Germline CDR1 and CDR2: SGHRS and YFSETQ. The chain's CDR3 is CASSTGTAYEQYF. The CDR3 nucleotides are TGCGCCAGCAGCACCGGGACAGCCTACGAGCAGTACTTC.

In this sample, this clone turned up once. The CDR3: CASSVGLAEVGEQYF. CDR3 nucleotide sequence: TGTGCCAGCAGCGTAGGGCTAGCGGAGGTAGGCGAGCAGTACTTC. V is TRBV9 and J is TRBJ2-7, with 7 positions matching TRBD2. This CDR3 spans 15 amino acids. CDR1 is SGDLS, CDR2 YYNGEE, per germline. Trimming removed 0 bases from V and 6 bases from J; junction bases left unmatched: 9. Complete variable domain (other parts from reference TRBV9 and TRBJ2-7): DSGVTQTPKHLITATGQRVTLRCSPRSGDLSVYWYQQSLDQGLQFLIQYYNGEERAKGNILERFSAQQFPDLHSELNLSSLELGDSALYFCASSVGLAEVGEQYFGPGTRLTVT.

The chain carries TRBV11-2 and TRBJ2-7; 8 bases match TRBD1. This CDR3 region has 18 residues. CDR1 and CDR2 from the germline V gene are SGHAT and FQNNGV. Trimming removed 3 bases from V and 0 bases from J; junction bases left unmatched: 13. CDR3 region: CASSLNRARGRFSYEQYF. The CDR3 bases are TGTGCCAGCAGCTTGAACAGGGCCAGGGGGCGATTCTCCTACGAGCAGTACTTC.

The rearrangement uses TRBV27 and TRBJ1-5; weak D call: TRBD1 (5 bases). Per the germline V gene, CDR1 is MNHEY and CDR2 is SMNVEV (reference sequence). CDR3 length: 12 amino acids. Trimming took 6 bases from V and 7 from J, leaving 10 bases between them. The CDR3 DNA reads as TGTGCCAGCAGCACACAGGCCCAGCCCCAGCATTTT. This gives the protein CASSTQAQPQHF.

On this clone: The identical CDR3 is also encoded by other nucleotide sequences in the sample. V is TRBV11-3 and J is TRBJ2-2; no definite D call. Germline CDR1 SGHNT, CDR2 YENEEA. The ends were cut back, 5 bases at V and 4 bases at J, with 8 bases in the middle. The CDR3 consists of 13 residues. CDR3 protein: CASSRTVTGELFF. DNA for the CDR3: TGTGCCAGCAGCCGTACAGTCACCGGGGAGCTGTTTTTT.

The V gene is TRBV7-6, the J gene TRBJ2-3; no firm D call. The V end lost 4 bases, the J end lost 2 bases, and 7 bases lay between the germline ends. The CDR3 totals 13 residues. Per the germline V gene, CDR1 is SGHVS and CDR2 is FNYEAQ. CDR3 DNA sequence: TGTGCCAGCAGCTCCCCCTCCACAGATACGCAGTATTTT. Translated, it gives CASSSPSTDTQYF.

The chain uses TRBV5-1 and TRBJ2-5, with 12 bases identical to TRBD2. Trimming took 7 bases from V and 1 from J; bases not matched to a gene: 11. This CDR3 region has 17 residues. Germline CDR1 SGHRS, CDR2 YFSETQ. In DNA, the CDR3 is TGCGCCAGCTCAACTTCGACTAGCGGGGGATTCCAAGAGACCCAGTACTTC. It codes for CASSTSTSGGFQETQYF.

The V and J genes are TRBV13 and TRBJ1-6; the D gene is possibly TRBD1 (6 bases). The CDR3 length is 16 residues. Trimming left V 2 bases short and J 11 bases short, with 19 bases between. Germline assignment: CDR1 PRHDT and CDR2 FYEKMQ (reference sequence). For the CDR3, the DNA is TGTGCCAGCAGCTTAAGTGAATCGGGGGGCGGAACACCCCTCCACTTT. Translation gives CASSLSESGGGTPLHF.

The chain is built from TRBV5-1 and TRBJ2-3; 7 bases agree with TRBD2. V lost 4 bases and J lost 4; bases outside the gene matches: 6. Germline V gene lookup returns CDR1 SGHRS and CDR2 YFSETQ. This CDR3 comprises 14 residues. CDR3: CASSLAVIADTQYF. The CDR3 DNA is TGCGCCAGCAGCCTAGCGGTAATCGCAGATACGCAGTATTTT.

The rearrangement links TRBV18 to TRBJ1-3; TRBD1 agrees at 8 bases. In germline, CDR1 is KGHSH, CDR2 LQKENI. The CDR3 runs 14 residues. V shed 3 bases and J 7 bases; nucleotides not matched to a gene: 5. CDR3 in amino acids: CASSPRQGSNTIYF. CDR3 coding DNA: TGTGCCAGCTCACCGCGACAGGGGAGTAACACCATATATTTT.

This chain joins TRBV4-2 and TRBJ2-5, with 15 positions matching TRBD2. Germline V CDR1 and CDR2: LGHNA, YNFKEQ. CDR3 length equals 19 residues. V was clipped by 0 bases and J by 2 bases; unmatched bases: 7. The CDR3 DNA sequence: TGTGCCAGCAGCCAAGATACCCGGACTAGCGGGGGGGGTCAAGAGACCCAGTACTTC. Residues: CASSQDTRTSGGGQETQYF.

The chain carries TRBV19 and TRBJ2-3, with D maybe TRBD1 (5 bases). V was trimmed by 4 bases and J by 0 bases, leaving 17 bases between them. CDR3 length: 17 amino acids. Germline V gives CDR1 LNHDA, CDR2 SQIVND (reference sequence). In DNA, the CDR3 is TGTGCCAGTAGTACCCTTGGCGACAGACCTAGCACAGATACGCAGTATTTT. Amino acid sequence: CASSTLGDRPSTDTQYF.

For the CDR3, the DNA is TGTGCCAGTAGTAACGGGGTCCGCTCTGGAAACACCATATATTTT. It yields the protein CASSNGVRSGNTIYF. The chain is built from TRBV19 and TRBJ1-3; D unresolved. The V and J ends lost 4 bases and 0 bases respectively, with 10 bases between them. The CDR3 runs to 15 residues. CDR1 is LNHDA and CDR2 is SQIVND in the germline V gene (reference sequence).

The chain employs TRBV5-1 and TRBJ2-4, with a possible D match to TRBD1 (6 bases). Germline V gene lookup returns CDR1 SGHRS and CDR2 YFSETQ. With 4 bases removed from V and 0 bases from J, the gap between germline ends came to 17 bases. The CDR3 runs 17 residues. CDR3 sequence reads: CASSPRDTGLAKNIQYF. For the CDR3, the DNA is TGCGCCAGCAGCCCACGGGACACCGGGCTAGCCAAAAACATTCAGTACTTC.